This TCR beta chain was identified during a study of cytomegalovirus exposure and HLA in healthy donors. PCR used 60 Vbeta primers and 13 Jbeta primers. Sequenced by immunoSEQ multiplex PCR; TCRdb stores in-frame clones only, minus some. In the table there are approximately 120,000 clones, less than 85% of which are singletons. Notes on the study in general: Follow-up analysis found HLA locus-dependent TCR association rates, highest for DRB1 and lowest for HLA-C.

About this clone itself: Antigen unknown.

V lost 0 bases to trimming and J lost 7 bases, with 6 bases between them. The germline V gene encodes CDR1 SQVTM and CDR2 ANQGSEA. The CDR3 has 11 amino acids. The TCR was taken from a man under 40 in good health and CMV-seropositive. This rearrangement joins TRBV29-1 to TRBJ1-2, with D unresolved. Sequences were obtained from PBMCs. The CDR3 loop reads CSVEENGGYTF. The CDR3 DNA reads as TGCAGCGTTGAAGAGAACGGTGGCTACACCTTC.